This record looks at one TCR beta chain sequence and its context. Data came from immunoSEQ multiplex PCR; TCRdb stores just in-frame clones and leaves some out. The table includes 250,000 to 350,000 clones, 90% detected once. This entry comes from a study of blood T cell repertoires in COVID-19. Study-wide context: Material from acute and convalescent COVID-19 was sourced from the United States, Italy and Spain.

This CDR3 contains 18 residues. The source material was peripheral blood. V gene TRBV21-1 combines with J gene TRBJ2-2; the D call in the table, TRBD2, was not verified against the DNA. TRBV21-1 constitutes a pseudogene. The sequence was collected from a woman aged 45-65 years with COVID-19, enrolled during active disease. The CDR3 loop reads CASSKGARGGTDTGELFF. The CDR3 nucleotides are TGTGCCAGCAGCAAAGGGGCCCGGGGGGGGACCGACACCGGGGAGCTGTTTTTT.